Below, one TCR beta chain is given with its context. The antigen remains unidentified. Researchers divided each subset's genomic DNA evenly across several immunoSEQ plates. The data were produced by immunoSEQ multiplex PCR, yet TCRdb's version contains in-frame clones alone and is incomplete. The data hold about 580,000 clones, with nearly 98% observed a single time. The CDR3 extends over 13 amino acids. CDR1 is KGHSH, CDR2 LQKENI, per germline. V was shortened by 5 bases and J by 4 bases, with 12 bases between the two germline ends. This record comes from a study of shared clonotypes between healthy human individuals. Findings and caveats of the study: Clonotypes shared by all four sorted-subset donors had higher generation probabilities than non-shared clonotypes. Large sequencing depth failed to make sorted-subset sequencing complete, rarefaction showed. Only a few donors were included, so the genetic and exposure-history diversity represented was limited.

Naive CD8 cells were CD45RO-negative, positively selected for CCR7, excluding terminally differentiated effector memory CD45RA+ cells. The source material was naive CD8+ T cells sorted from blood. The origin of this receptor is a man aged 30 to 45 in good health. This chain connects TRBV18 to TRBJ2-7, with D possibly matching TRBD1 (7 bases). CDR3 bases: TGTGCCAGCTCAGGCGGGACAGATTACGAGCAGTACTTC. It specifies CASSGGTDYEQYF.